This T cell receptor (beta chain) was identified during a study of shared clonotypes between healthy human individuals. Assay execution took place at the deep level. Clones were read by immunoSEQ multiplex PCR, and TCRdb kept only the in-frame ones, dropping some. The sample lists a few million clones; 85% to 95% were seen once. Germline loops: CDR1 LGHNT, CDR2 FRNRAP. The CDR3 sequence is 15 residues long. Trimming at V came to 4 bases and at J to 4 bases, leaving 5 bases not matched to a gene. General study points: Relative to memory subsets, naive subsets generally showed larger estimated richness.

Comment on this clone: Its antigen is not known.

This sequence joins TRBV12-5 and TRBJ2-1, with 9 bases matching TRBD2. The TCR sequence derives from a man in his late teens or twenties in good health. Sequencing input: naive CD4+ T cells sorted from blood. Subset specified: CD45RA+ positively selected. CDR3 DNA sequence: TGTGCTAGTGGTTCCCTGGCGGGGGGGTACAATGAGCAGTTCTTC. Translated, it gives CASGSLAGGYNEQFF. Using reference TRBV12-5 and TRBJ2-1 for the parts outside the CDR3, the full variable domain is DARVTQTPRHKVTEMGQEVTMRCQPILGHNTVFWYRQTMMQGLELLAYFRNRAPLDDSGMPKDRFSAEMPDATLATLKIQPSEPRDSAVYFCASGSLAGGYNEQFFGPGTRLTVL.